The 10 T cell receptor beta chains below were found in one sample sequenced in a study of T cell responses to AZD1222 COVID-19 vaccine. Libraries were prepared by immunoSEQ multiplex PCR; TCRdb keeps only in-frame clonotypes and omits some of them. The sample has about 150,000 clones, more than 85% seen once. The starting material was peripheral blood, obtained after recovery from COVID-19. The origin of the receptors is an adult who had recovered from COVID-19.

The gene calls are TRBV9 and TRBJ1-3, with 8 bases lining up with TRBD1. J gave up 1 base and V 0 bases, and 9 bases lay outside the gene matches. The germline gives CDR1 SGDLS, CDR2 YYNGEE. The CDR3 loop spans 18 amino acids. This CDR3 is CASSVGSAGGLSGNTIYF. Written as DNA, the CDR3 is TGTGCCAGCAGCGTAGGGTCGGCAGGGGGCTTATCTGGAAACACCATATATTTT.

The chain uses TRBV14 and TRBJ2-5, with 7 bases lining up with TRBD2. The CDR3 loop spans 15 amino acids. J was trimmed by 1 base and V by 2 bases; bases with no gene match: 4. Germline V lookup: CDR1 SGHDN, CDR2 FVKESK. The CDR3 coding sequence is TGTGCCAGCAGCCAAACGGGAGGCCCCCAAGAGACCCAGTACTTC. Translated, it gives CASSQTGGPQETQYF.

The V gene is TRBV7-9, the J gene TRBJ1-1, with D perhaps matching TRBD1 (5 bases). The length of the CDR3 is 13 residues. Germline V gene data show CDR1 as SEHNR and CDR2 as FQNEAQ (reference sequence). Trimming stripped 8 bases from V and 5 bases from J, with 15 bases between. For the CDR3, the DNA is TGTGCCAGCGGAGACAGTGTTTTAACTGAAGCTTTCTTT. This translates into CASGDSVLTEAFF.

The chain recombines TRBV19 with TRBJ2-7; D remains ambiguous. Per germline, CDR1 LNHDA and CDR2 SQIVND (reference sequence). The CDR3 has 12 residues. The V and J ends lost 4 bases and 2 bases respectively, with 6 bases between them. CDR3 protein: CASSNGPYEQYF. In DNA form, the CDR3 reads TGTGCCAGTAGTAATGGTCCCTACGAGCAGTACTTC.

The rearrangement uses TRBV7-8 and TRBJ2-5; maybe TRBD1 (5 bases). The V end lost 4 bases, the J end lost 1 base, and 10 bases lay between the germline ends. CDR1 SGHVS and CDR2 FQNEAQ come from the germline V gene. The CDR3 consists of 14 residues. The CDR3 DNA follows: TGTGCCAGCAGCTCCGACAGATCCCAAGAGACCCAGTACTTC. Translated: CASSSDRSQETQYF.

The chain employs TRBV14 and TRBJ1-1; D perhaps matches TRBD1 (5 bases). Germline V gene lookup returns CDR1 SGHDN and CDR2 FVKESK. This CDR3 contains 18 residues. V lost 4 bases to trimming and J lost 4 bases, with 25 bases between them. CDR3 sequence: CASSPFQGTHPSGTEAFF. CDR3 coding DNA: TGTGCCAGCAGCCCCTTTCAAGGGACCCACCCAAGCGGCACTGAAGCTTTCTTT.

CDR3 amino acids: CASGQGNEKLFF. CDR3 DNA sequence: TGTGCCAGCGGTCAGGGGAATGAAAAACTGTTTTTT. The gene calls are TRBV28 and TRBJ1-4, with D possibly TRBD1 on 6 matching bases. CDR3 length: 12 amino acids. In germline, CDR1 is MDHEN, CDR2 SYDVKM. V lost 8 bases and J 5 bases, leaving 9 bases between the germline ends.

V and J are TRBV19 and TRBJ1-1, with D unclear. The CDR3 totals 12 residues. Trimming took 5 bases from V and 3 from J, leaving 7 bases between them. Germline V gives CDR1 LNHDA, CDR2 SQIVND (reference sequence). CDR3 residues: CASSFRDTEAFF. The DNA of the CDR3 is TGTGCCAGTAGTTTCCGGGACACTGAAGCTTTCTTT.

V and J are TRBV19 and TRBJ1-5; the D gene is possibly TRBD1 (5 bases). Germline assignment: CDR1 LNHDA and CDR2 SQIVND (reference sequence). The CDR3 contains 14 residues. V was pared by 1 base and J by 4 bases, with 8 bases between. The CDR3 reads CASSIGQGNQPQHF. CDR3 coding DNA: TGTGCCAGTAGTATAGGGCAGGGTAATCAGCCCCAGCATTTT.

This chain connects TRBV4-3 to TRBJ1-1; D ambiguous. The CDR3 loop spans 11 amino acids. Germline CDR1 reads LGHNA; CDR2 reads YSLEER. V gave up 11 bases and J gave up 3 bases, with 10 bases separating them. The CDR3 sequence: CAEDTDTEAFF. CDR3 nucleotides: TGCGCCGAGGATACGGACACTGAAGCTTTCTTT.